The T cell receptor beta chain under discussion was sequenced for a study of Ad26.COV2.S vaccination and SARS-CoV-2 variants. As for treatment: 19 received Ad26.COV2.S at low or high dose, single or two shots; roughly 5 received placebo; per-sample allocation not given. It was on day 63 after the first vaccine or placebo injection that samples were taken. TCRdb's table, derived via immunoSEQ multiplex PCR, lists solely in-frame clones and lacks some. This table holds 300,000 to 350,000 clones, around four fifths found once. CDR1 and CDR2 from the germline V gene are SGHDN and FVKESK. The CDR3 spans 11 residues.

Source: peripheral blood, taken in a trial of Ad26.COV2.S vaccine versus placebo. This clonotype was sampled from a person between 18 and 60 years old who received the Ad26.COV2.S COVID-19 vaccine or a placebo. This chain links TRBV14 with TRBJ2-7; TRBD1 might be the D (6 bases). CDR3 nucleotides: TGTGGGGGGCTTAGCTCCTACGAGCAGTACTTC. Translating it yields CGGLSSYEQYF.